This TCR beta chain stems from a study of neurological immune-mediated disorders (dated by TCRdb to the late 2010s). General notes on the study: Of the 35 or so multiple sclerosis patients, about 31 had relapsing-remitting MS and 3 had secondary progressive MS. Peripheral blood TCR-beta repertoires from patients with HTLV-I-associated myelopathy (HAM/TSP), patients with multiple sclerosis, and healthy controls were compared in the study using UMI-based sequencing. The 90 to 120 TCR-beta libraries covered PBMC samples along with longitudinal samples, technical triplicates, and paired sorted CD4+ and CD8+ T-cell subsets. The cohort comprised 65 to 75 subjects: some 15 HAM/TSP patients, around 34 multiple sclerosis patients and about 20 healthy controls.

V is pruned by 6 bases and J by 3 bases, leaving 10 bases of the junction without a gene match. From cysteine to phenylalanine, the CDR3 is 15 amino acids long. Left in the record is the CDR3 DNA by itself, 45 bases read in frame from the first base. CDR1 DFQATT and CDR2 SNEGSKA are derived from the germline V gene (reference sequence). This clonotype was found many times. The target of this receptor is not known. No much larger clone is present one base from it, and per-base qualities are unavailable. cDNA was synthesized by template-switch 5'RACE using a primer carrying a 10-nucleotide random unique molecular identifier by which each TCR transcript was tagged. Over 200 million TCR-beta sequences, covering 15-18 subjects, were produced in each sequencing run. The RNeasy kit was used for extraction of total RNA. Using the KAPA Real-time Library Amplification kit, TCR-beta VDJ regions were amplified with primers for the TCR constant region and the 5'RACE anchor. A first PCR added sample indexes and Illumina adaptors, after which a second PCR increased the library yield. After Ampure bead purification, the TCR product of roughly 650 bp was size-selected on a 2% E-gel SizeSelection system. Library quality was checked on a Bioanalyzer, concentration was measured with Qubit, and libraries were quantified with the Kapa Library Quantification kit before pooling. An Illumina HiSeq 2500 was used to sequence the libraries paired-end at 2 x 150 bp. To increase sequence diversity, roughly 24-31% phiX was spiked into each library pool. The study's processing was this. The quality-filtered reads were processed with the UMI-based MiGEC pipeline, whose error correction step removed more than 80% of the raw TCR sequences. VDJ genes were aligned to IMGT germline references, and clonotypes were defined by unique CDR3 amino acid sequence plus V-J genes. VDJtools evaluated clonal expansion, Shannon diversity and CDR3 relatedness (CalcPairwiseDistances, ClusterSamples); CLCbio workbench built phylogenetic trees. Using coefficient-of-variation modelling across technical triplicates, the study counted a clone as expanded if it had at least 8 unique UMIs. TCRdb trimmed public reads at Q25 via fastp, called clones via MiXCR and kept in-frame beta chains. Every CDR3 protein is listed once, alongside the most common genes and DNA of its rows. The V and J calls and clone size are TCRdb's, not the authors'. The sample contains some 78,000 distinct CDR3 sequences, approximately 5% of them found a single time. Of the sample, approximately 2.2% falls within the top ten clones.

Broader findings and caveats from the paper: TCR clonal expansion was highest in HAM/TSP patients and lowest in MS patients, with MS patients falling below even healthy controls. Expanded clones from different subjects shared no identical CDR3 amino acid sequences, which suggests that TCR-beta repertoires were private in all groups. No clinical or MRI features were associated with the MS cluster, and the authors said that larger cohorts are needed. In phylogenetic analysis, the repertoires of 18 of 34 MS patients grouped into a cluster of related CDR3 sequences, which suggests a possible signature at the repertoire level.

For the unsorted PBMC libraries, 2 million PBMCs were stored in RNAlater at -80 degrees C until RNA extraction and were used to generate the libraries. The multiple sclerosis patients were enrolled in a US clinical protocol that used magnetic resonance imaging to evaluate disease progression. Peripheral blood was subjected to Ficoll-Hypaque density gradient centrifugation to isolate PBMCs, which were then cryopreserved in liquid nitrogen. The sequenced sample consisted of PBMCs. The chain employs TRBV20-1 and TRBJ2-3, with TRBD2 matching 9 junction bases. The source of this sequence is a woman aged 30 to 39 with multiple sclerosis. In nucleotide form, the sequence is TGCAGTGCCGTGGGAGCGGGGGGAACGACAGATACGCAGTATTTT. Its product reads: CSAVGAGGTTDTQYF.